The clone carrying this TCR beta chain was seen many times. Its antigen remains unknown. The record originates from a study of CD8+CD57+ T cells in acquired aplastic anemia. Background on the study: DNA per sorted CD4+ or CD8+ sample ranged about 0.2 to 30 ug, averaging 3.2 ug. Findings of the study overall: Shared by patients and controls, 25 to 30 CD8+ CDR3s were abundant in patients. CD8+ Simpson's diversity showed no significant patient-control difference.

Template material for TCR beta VDJ and CDR3 profiling consisted of genomic DNA. TCRdb reanalysed the reads using MiXCR and keeps one entry per CDR3 protein. The sample contains about 210,000 distinct CDR3 sequences, 34% of which appear only once. CDR1 SNHLY and CDR2 FYNNEI come from the germline V gene. Trimming took 5 bases from V and 6 from J; bases not matched to a gene: 8. This CDR3 has 15 residues. The J gene is TRBJ2-1, the V gene TRBV2; 9 bases fit TRBD1. This clonotype was obtained from a human donor in good health, serving as a control. The specimen was sorted CD4+, CD8+, or CD8+CD57+ T cells (not recorded which) from PBMCs. The CDR3: CASSRTGGGLNEQFF. CDR3 DNA: TGTGCCAGCAGTCGAACAGGGGGCGGTCTCAATGAGCAGTTCTTC.